This TCR beta chain was identified during a study of T cell clusters in autoimmune cytopenias (dated by TCRdb to the late 2010s). For the wider study: A median TRB sequencing depth of about 50,000 reads per sample was reached, and a median of about 2,000 distinct TRB clonotypes per sample was obtained. TRB and IGH repertoires from peripheral blood were sequenced in autoimmune cytopenia patients at active disease and during treatment follow-up, with healthy, CLL and autoimmune hepatitis controls included alongside. The goal of the study was to find out whether patients with autoimmune cytopenia have a disease-specific immune repertoire signature that could be used as a blood-based biomarker.

Results the study describes overall, beyond this receptor: The T cell clusters were only ever defined in silico, so experimental validation of their functional role was still needed. TRB repertoire shifts, with less even repertoires observed in secondary cytopenia and CLL, were mostly attributed to lymphoma bias rather than autoimmunity. The cluster-lack signature was not seen for secondary cytopenia versus CLL, apparently masked by the dominant lymphoma-associated repertoire. Healthy donors had almost three times as many exclusive TRB clusters as active autoimmune hepatitis patients, a finding consistent with an autoimmunity-wide signature. A lack of physiological T cell clusters in primary autoimmune cytopenia patients was suggested by GLIPH, as 51 clusters were found to be exclusive to healthy donors versus around 17 exclusive to patients.

Turning to this clonotype: It has no known antigen specificity.

Each sample's TRB amplification started from around 230 ng of peripheral blood genomic DNA, which corresponds to around 36,000 genome equivalents. The CDR3 numbers 14 residues from cysteine through phenylalanine. DNA is not recorded here. The germline V gene (reference sequence) yields GTSNPN for CDR1 and SVGIG for CDR2. Multiplex PCR with a touch-down protocol amplified TRB rearrangements, with the TRB-A and TRB-B primer pools combined in a single tube. Illumina adapters and sample indices were attached to the amplicons through two consecutive PCR reactions using Phusion HS II polymerase. The amplicons were gel-purified using the NucleoSpin Gel and PCR Clean-up kit, after which quantification was performed by Qubit and quality was checked on an Agilent 2100 Bioanalyzer. Sequencing of the libraries was performed on an Illumina MiSeq with 600-cycle, single-indexed, paired-end runs. The original methods were these. TRB reads were aligned and assembled with MiXCR version 2.1.12 using the default MiXCR reference library. A clone was defined by each unique CDR3 nucleotide sequence, and the analysis included only productive sequences with two or more reads. To assess repertoire diversity, an R script computed alpha-parameterized diversity profiles (alpha 0 to 5), which included the Shannon (alpha 1) and Simpson (alpha 2) indices. The tcR package was used to compute combinatorial TRB VJ usage, and cohorts were compared on this usage by principal component analysis with ade4. Using GLIPH, TCRbeta CDR3s were clustered on pairs of cohorts matched for age and read depth, and a Wilcoxon test was used to compare cluster frequencies. TCRdb reprocessed the public reads and reports one entry per CDR3 protein sequence, without DNA. These V and J calls derive from TCRdb rather than the authors' analysis. In this sample's table one finds about 4,900 distinct CDR3 sequences. Jointly, the top ten make up 15% to 20% of the sample.

Sequenced material: peripheral blood. Recombination connected TRBV30 to TRBJ2-2; checking the TCRdb D call of TRBD1 is not possible without DNA. This receptor was obtained from a human donor with an autoimmune cytopenia or autoimmune hepatitis (not recorded which). This receptor has the CDR3 CAWEPGTHTGELFF.